This T cell receptor beta chain was retrieved from a study of blood T cell repertoires in COVID-19 (dated by TCRdb to 2018 to 2021). A note on the overall study: The collaborator samples originated in the United States, Italy and Spain and spanned the acute and convalescent phases of COVID-19. The material from the prospective study consisted of cDNA or gDNA derived from T cells, B-cell-depleted T cells, or PBMCs. The dataset comprised deeply sampled blood TCRbeta repertoires from subjects exposed to, actively infected with, or recovered from COVID-19. The repertoires were released in a freely available public database meant as a resource for research on the immune response to SARS-CoV-2. The samples were drawn from the first 160 participants of the ongoing ImmuneRACE study and from over 950 subjects provided by 6 global collaborators. Nearly every sample came with metadata listing a de-identified subject ID, COVID-19 status, age in years and sex. Where HLA class I and class II types were available, the types were taken from metadata supplied by the sample provider, not from assay-based typing. Overall study results and their limits: The amount of clinical and demographic metadata varied by source and participant and was provided uncurated.

TCRbeta CDR3 regions were amplified from genomic DNA by means of the immunoSEQ Assay, a bias-controlled multiplex PCR. The study's processing was this. The number of nucleated cells in each sample was estimated by amplification of reference gene primers within the assay. To quantify the absolute abundance of each unique TCRbeta CDR3 rearrangement, sequence reads were collapsed and filtered. For each sample, productive Simpson clonality was calculated by taking the square root of Simpson's diversity index across productive rearrangements. Entries here come from immuneACCESS through TCRdb and include only in-frame sequences with V and J called. Some clones fail to appear in such tables; in the studies checked, an unresolved V gene covers under half of the shortfall, and the cause of the remainder is unknown. From that table come the V and J calls and clone size; the DNA was used to work out D and trimming. The sample contains roughly 430,000 clones, around 90% of them found a single time. The ten largest clones take up 2% to 2.5% of the sample.

Enrolling through a virtual design, the prospective study's participants ranged in age from roughly 18 to 90 years and lived across 20 to 25 United States geographic areas. To assign participants to cohorts, the prospective study relied on clinical history that participants themselves reported in a screening survey and a study questionnaire. Mobile phlebotomists in the prospective study collected whole blood, serum and a nasopharyngeal or oropharyngeal swab from every participant. Prospective study participants could optionally give additional blood draws and questionnaires over a roughly 2-month period. Blood samples from the prospective study were shipped frozen or at room temperature prior to DNA extraction. Notes on this clone: Which antigen it targets is not known. Qualities for individual bases were not recorded, and no much larger clone is one base off.

Per the germline V gene, SGHVS is the CDR1 and FQNEAQ is the CDR2. Deletion took 2 bases off V and 4 bases off J, with a span of 14 bases between the germline ends. The CDR3 has 16 amino acids, counting the end cysteine and phenylalanine. This entry keeps only the CDR3 DNA: 48 bases, framed from base 1. Specimen: PBMCs or T cells enriched from blood (not recorded which). The chain is made from TRBV7-8 and TRBJ1-4; no D gene call is confident. This TCR was recovered from a woman between 35 and 50 years old with acute COVID-19. CDR3 loop: CASSLLPVVGNEKLFF. The bases are TGTGCCAGCAGCTTATTACCTGTGGTCGGTAATGAAAAACTGTTTTTT.